Each of the 26 T cell receptor beta chains below was sequenced from the same sample in a study of memory CD4+ T cells and cytomegalovirus serostatus. The table came from immunoSEQ multiplex PCR; TCRdb's copy has only in-frame clones and leaves some out. The sample carries some 80,000 clones, 65% to 85% recorded once. Single viable CD3+CD4+CD8-CD45RO+ cells were sorted as the memory CD4+ T cells. The specimen was memory CD4+ T cells from blood. The receptors stem from an adult in good health and CMV-seronegative.

The gene calls are TRBV11-2 and TRBJ1-1, with TRBD1 matching 7 bases. The trim removed 5 bases at V and 4 bases at J, leaving 4 bases unmatched. The CDR3 has 13 amino acids. Germline V gene data show CDR1 as SGHAT and CDR2 as FQNNGV. The CDR3: CASSAHRGTEAFF. In DNA form, the CDR3 reads TGTGCCAGCAGCGCCCACAGGGGCACTGAAGCTTTCTTT.

The rearrangement joins TRBV7-3 to TRBJ2-1, with a tentative D call TRBD2 (6 bases). The germline V gene has CDR1 SGHTA and CDR2 FQGTGA. Trimming cost V 5 bases and J 6 bases, with 20 bases left between them. The CDR3 runs to 16 residues. CDR3 residues: CASSPMGRGGANEQFF. The CDR3 coding sequence is TGTGCCAGCAGCCCTATGGGGCGGGGCGGGGCCAATGAGCAGTTCTTC. The full variable domain, rest sourced from reference TRBV7-3 and TRBJ2-1, is GAGVSQTPSNKVTEKGKYVELRCDPISGHTALYWYRQSLGQGPEFLIYFQGTGAADDSGLPNDRFFAVRPEGSVSTLKIQRTERGDSAVYLCASSPMGRGGANEQFFGPGTRLTVL.

The chain has TRBV2 and TRBJ1-3; no firm D call. The V gene's germline CDR1 is SNHLY and CDR2 FYNNEI. The CDR3 consists of 13 residues. The V and J ends lost 7 bases and 0 bases respectively, with 7 bases between them. The CDR3 region is CASKGDSGNTIYF. Here the CDR3 DNA reads TGTGCCAGCAAAGGAGACTCTGGAAACACCATATATTTT.

This clone has a count of ten or more. The chain carries TRBV2 and TRBJ1-6, with D hard to call. Germline V gene data show CDR1 as SNHLY and CDR2 as FYNNEI. With 5 bases removed from V and 0 bases from J, the gap between germline ends came to 14 bases. The CDR3 has 17 residues. CDR3 sequence: CASSPRTVSSYNSPLHF. The CDR3 nucleotides are TGTGCCAGCAGTCCACGGACGGTGAGCTCCTATAATTCACCCCTCCACTTT. The entire variable domain, with the rest obtained from reference TRBV2 and TRBJ1-6, is as follows: EPEVTQTPSHQVTQMGQEVILRCVPISNHLYFYWYRQILGQKVEFLVSFYNNEISEKSEIFDDQFSVERPDGSNFTLKIRSTKLEDSAMYFCASSPRTVSSYNSPLHFGNGTRLTVT.

The rearrangement uses TRBV15 and TRBJ2-7; D gene ambiguous. The CDR3 has 13 residues. Germline V gene lookup returns CDR1 LNHNV and CDR2 YYDKDF (reference sequence). Trimming stripped 0 bases from V and 2 bases from J, with 5 bases between. The CDR3 bases are TGTGCCACCAGCAGAGACGTCCCCTACGAGCAGTACTTC. Translated, it gives CATSRDVPYEQYF.

The rearrangement links TRBV10-2 to TRBJ1-4, with D perhaps TRBD1 (6 bases). Per the germline V gene, CDR1 is WSHSY and CDR2 is SAAADI. V was pared by 7 bases and J by 8 bases, with 17 bases between. The CDR3 has 14 amino acids. This CDR3 is CASTPGDNYEKLFF. The DNA of the CDR3 is TGCGCCAGCACTCCTGGGGACAACTACGAAAAACTGTTTTTT.

This clone was seen more than once but under ten times. The chain employs TRBV21-1 and TRBJ1-2; the table's D call, TRBD1, has no DNA check behind it. TRBV21-1 is a recognized pseudogene. The CDR3 contains 15 residues. The CDR3 here is CASSKERTALRGYTF. CDR3 DNA: TGTGCCAGCAGCAAAGAGAGGACAGCCTTGAGGGGCTACACCTTC.

The chain is built from TRBV29-1 and TRBJ1-4; tentatively, D is TRBD1 (5 bases). This CDR3 comprises 13 residues. The V end lost 7 bases, the J end lost 8 bases, and 17 bases lay between the germline ends. Germline lookup yields CDR1 SQVTM and CDR2 ANQGSEA. The chain's CDR3 is CSATAGFREKLFF. The DNA for the CDR3 is TGCAGCGCCACCGCAGGGTTCCGGGAAAAACTGTTTTTT.

The chain carries TRBV29-1 and TRBJ2-5, with D unresolved. The CDR3 totals 10 residues. The germline V gene encodes CDR1 SQVTM and CDR2 ANQGSEA. Between the trimmed V and J ends, which lost 4 bases and 5 bases, there was a span of 5 bases. The CDR3 bases are TGCAGCGTTGCGTTTGAGACCCAGTACTTC. This codes for CSVAFETQYF.

The rearrangement joins TRBV4-1 to TRBJ2-3, with D maybe TRBD2 (7 bases). This CDR3 comprises 17 residues. Between the trimmed V and J ends, which lost 6 bases and 1 base, there was a span of 20 bases. The germline gives CDR1 MGHRA, CDR2 YSYEKL. The DNA of the CDR3 is TGCGCCAGCAGTCTCGGGGGGCCACCTATAGGCACAGATACGCAGTATTTT. Amino acid sequence: CASSLGGPPIGTDTQYF.

The gene calls are TRBV7-2 and TRBJ1-1; TRBD1 might be the D (5 bases). CDR3 size: 14 residues. Looked up from germline, CDR1 is SGHTA and CDR2 is FQGNSA. The V and J ends lost 3 bases and 2 bases respectively, with 10 bases between them. The DNA for the CDR3 is TGTGCCAGCAGCTTCGACAGCCTTAACACTGAAGCTTTCTTT. Amino acids: CASSFDSLNTEAFF.

The chain carries TRBV29-1 and TRBJ1-1, with a tentative D call TRBD1 (5 bases). V was clipped by 6 bases and J by 4 bases, with 15 bases between them. Germline V gene sequence: CDR1 SQVTM, CDR2 ANQGSEA. This CDR3 contains 13 residues. The CDR3 protein is CSVAGRGGTEAFF. CDR3 DNA: TGCAGCGTAGCGGGACGCGGAGGCACTGAAGCTTTCTTT.

V usage is TRBV4-2 and J usage is TRBJ2-3, with 8 bases aligning to TRBD1. CDR3 size: 15 residues. Trimming at V came to 3 bases and at J to 3 bases, leaving 5 bases not matched to a gene. Germline CDR1 is LGHNA and CDR2 is YNFKEQ. The CDR3 DNA reads TGTGCCAGCAGCCACGGACAGGGTCTTACAGATACGCAGTATTTT. Amino acids: CASSHGQGLTDTQYF.

The rearrangement uses TRBV13 and TRBJ1-2; 8 nucleotides match TRBD1. V trimming: 0 bases; J trimming: 8 bases; junction bases outside the gene matches: 8. The V gene's germline CDR1 is PRHDT and CDR2 FYEKMQ (reference sequence). This CDR3 has 15 amino acids. The CDR3 DNA reads TGTGCCAGCAGCTTAGGACCGGGACAGGCCCGAGGCTACACCTTC. Encoded protein: CASSLGPGQARGYTF.

This rearrangement joins TRBV5-1 to TRBJ2-6; 10 positions agree with TRBD2. The germline V gene has CDR1 SGHRS and CDR2 YFSETQ. V shed 6 bases and J 0 bases; nucleotides not matched to a gene: 3. The CDR3 totals 16 residues. DNA of the CDR3: TGCGCCAGCAAGCTAGCGGGGGACTCTGGGGCCAACGTCCTGACTTTC. Protein product: CASKLAGDSGANVLTF.

This clone was counted only a few times. The V gene is TRBV11-2, the J gene TRBJ1-1, with a weak D call TRBD1 (6 bases). The CDR3 has 14 residues. Germline CDR1 is SGHAT and CDR2 is FQNNGV. V lost 7 bases and J 4 bases, leaving 16 bases between the germline ends. CDR3: CASTQTGLGTEAFF. The CDR3 DNA is TGTGCCAGCACCCAAACAGGGTTAGGCACTGAAGCTTTCTTT. Complete variable domain (other parts from reference TRBV11-2 and TRBJ1-1): EAGVAQSPRYKIIEKRQSVAFWCNPISGHATLYWYQQILGQGPKLLIQFQNNGVVDDSQLPKDRFSAERLKGVDSTLKIQPAKLEDSAVYLCASTQTGLGTEAFFGQGTRLTVV.

The rearrangement links TRBV7-2 to TRBJ2-1; a possible D gene is TRBD1 (5 bases). The CDR3 has 15 residues. Trimming cost V 6 bases and J 0 bases, with 12 bases left between them. From germline, CDR1 is SGHTA and CDR2 FQGNSA. The DNA of the CDR3 is TGTGCCAGCAGTCTATACAGGATCTCCTACAATGAGCAGTTCTTC. It specifies CASSLYRISYNEQFF.

This clone was recorded a few times. CDR3 protein: CASSLTVNTEAFF. The CDR3 nucleotides are TGCGCCAGCAGCTTGACGGTGAACACTGAAGCTTTCTTT. The rearrangement uses TRBV5-1 and TRBJ1-1; D ambiguous. Per the germline V gene, CDR1 is SGHRS and CDR2 is YFSETQ. This CDR3 is 13 amino acids long. Trimming left V 1 base short and J 0 bases short, with 4 bases between.

This clone has only a few counts. At the DNA level, this CDR3 is encoded by other sequences in the same sample as well. The J gene is TRBJ1-5, the V gene TRBV28; D gene ambiguous. Trimming pared 3 bases from V and 2 bases from J, leaving 2 bases between. From germline, CDR1 is MDHEN and CDR2 SYDVKM. This CDR3 contains 12 residues. CDR3 region: CASSFGNQPQHF. CDR3 DNA: TGTGCCAGCAGTTTCGGCAATCAGCCCCAGCATTTT.

The chain joins TRBV2 to TRBJ1-5, with a possible D match to TRBD1 (5 bases). In germline, CDR1 is SNHLY, CDR2 FYNNEI. CDR3 length: 12 residues. Trimming took off 8 bases at V and 7 bases at J, with 12 bases between the two ends. The chain's CDR3 is CASAGGEQPQHF. The CDR3 DNA follows: TGTGCCAGCGCGGGGGGTGAACAGCCCCAGCATTTT.

The V gene is TRBV19, the J gene TRBJ1-5, with D possibly matching TRBD1 (5 bases). Germline assignment: CDR1 LNHDA and CDR2 SQIVND (reference sequence). V lost 2 bases and J lost 2, with 16 bases in between. The CDR3 is 17 residues long. CDR3 sequence reads: CASSIWGRLGGNQPQHF. The CDR3 coding sequence is TGTGCCAGTAGTATATGGGGCCGACTGGGGGGCAATCAGCCCCAGCATTTT.

The V and J genes are TRBV29-1 and TRBJ2-5; 13 nucleotides match TRBD2. Germline values: CDR1 SQVTM, CDR2 ANQGSEA. The trim removed 7 bases at V and 4 bases at J, leaving 3 bases unmatched. The CDR3 sequence is 13 residues long. DNA for the CDR3: TGCAGCGCGAGACTAGCGGGGGGAGAGACCCAGTACTTC. The encoded protein is CSARLAGGETQYF.

This chain joins TRBV5-1 and TRBJ2-5; TRBD2 aligns across 12 bases. V lost 5 bases, J lost 5 bases, and 16 bases stayed unmatched. This CDR3 is built from 18 residues. Germline assignment: CDR1 SGHRS and CDR2 YFSETQ. In DNA form, the CDR3 reads TGCGCCAGCAGACCGGGACTAGCGGGTTCACCCAGTCGGGAGACCCAGTACTTC. This codes for CASRPGLAGSPSRETQYF. Full variable domain (rest looked up from reference TRBV5-1 and TRBJ2-5): KAGVTQTPRYLIKTRGQQVTLSCSPISGHRSVSWYQQTPGQGLQFLFEYFSETQRNKGNFPGRFSGRQFSNSRSEMNVSTLELGDSALYLCASRPGLAGSPSRETQYFGPGTRLLVL.

The V gene is TRBV9, the J gene TRBJ2-1; 7 bases are a match to TRBD1. In germline, CDR1 is SGDLS, CDR2 YYNGEE. V shed 6 bases and J 0 bases; nucleotides not matched to a gene: 6. The length of the CDR3 is 15 residues. The CDR3 DNA follows: TGTGCCAGCACCAAAACAGGGGACTCCTACAATGAGCAGTTCTTC. It specifies CASTKTGDSYNEQFF.

This clone was picked up a small number of times. The chain has TRBV30 and TRBJ1-5; weak D call: TRBD1 (5 bases). CDR3 length equals 13 residues. Trimming shortened V by 3 bases and J by 7 bases, and 13 bases separated the two germline ends. CDR1 GTSNPN and CDR2 SVGIG come from the germline V gene (reference sequence). The CDR3 spells CAWRGPGGQPQHF. The DNA of the CDR3 is TGTGCCTGGAGGGGGCCAGGAGGCCAGCCCCAGCATTTT.

The chain is built from TRBV2 and TRBJ1-2; D is undetermined. Trimming left V 3 bases short and J 5 bases short, with 13 bases between. Germline CDR1 SNHLY, CDR2 FYNNEI. This CDR3 spans 14 amino acids. The CDR3: CASSEQEDPYGYTF. Here the CDR3 DNA reads TGTGCCAGCAGTGAGCAGGAAGACCCTTATGGCTACACCTTC.